Reported below is one TCR beta chain. The CDR3 contains 14 residues. Trimming pared 2 bases from V and 6 bases from J, leaving 10 bases between. Germline CDR1 reads SGHAT; CDR2 reads FQNNGV. TCRdb redid the calling of the RT-PCR reads with MiXCR, one entry per CDR3 protein. Of 550,000 to 750,000 distinct CDR3 sequences listed, 14% are singletons. The J gene is TRBJ2-2, the V gene TRBV11-2; possibly TRBD1 for D (5 bases). The sample taken for sequencing was memory CD4+ T cells from blood. The sequence derives from a female donor in good health, serving as a healthy control. Here the CDR3 reads CASSLRGAPGELFF. For the CDR3, the DNA is TGTGCCAGCAGCTTAAGGGGTGCACCCGGGGAGCTGTTTTTT. Full variable domain (missing parts from reference TRBV11-2 and TRBJ2-2): EAGVAQSPRYKIIEKRQSVAFWCNPISGHATLYWYQQILGQGPKLLIQFQNNGVVDDSQLPKDRFSAERLKGVDSTLKIQPAKLEDSAVYLCASSLRGAPGELFFGEGSRLTVL.